A single sample is the source of the 25 T cell receptor beta chains below, sequenced in a study of cytomegalovirus exposure and HLA in healthy donors. The PCR used 60 Vbeta and 13 Jbeta primers. Generated by immunoSEQ multiplex PCR, the TCRdb table keeps only in-frame clones and is missing some. Here the sample spans about 91,000 clones, roughly two thirds being singletons. The specimen was PBMCs. These receptors were taken from a human donor in good health.

The chain couples TRBV19 to TRBJ2-7; 7 positions match TRBD1. CDR1 is LNHDA and CDR2 is SQIVND in the germline V gene (reference sequence). With V trimmed by 6 bases and J by 0 bases, 8 bases remained unmatched. The CDR3 is made up of 15 amino acids. The CDR3: CASSPGTVYSYEQYF. CDR3 nucleotides: TGTGCCAGTAGCCCAGGGACAGTTTACTCCTACGAGCAGTACTTC.

The sample holds a few counts of this clone. The DNA of the CDR3 is TGTGCCAGCCAATCCCAGGGTTCCCTCTACGAGCAGTACTTC. It yields the protein CASQSQGSLYEQYF. The chain links TRBV6-1 to TRBJ2-7; tentatively, D is TRBD1 (5 bases). CDR1 is MNHNS and CDR2 is SASEGT in the germline V gene. V was cut by 8 bases and J by 3 bases, with 17 bases left in between. This CDR3 contains 14 residues.

This clone appeared a few times. The chain recombines TRBV6-1 with TRBJ2-1, with D possibly TRBD1 on 6 matching bases. The V and J ends lost 4 bases and 0 bases respectively, with 10 bases between them. Germline lookup yields CDR1 MNHNS and CDR2 SASEGT. There are 15 residues in the CDR3. CDR3 region: CASSVSGVSYNEQFF. CDR3 DNA sequence: TGTGCCAGCAGTGTTTCAGGGGTCTCCTACAATGAGCAGTTCTTC.

This clone was seen a single time. V gene TRBV6-5 combines with J gene TRBJ2-7, with D maybe TRBD1 (5 bases). Germline CDR1 MNHEY, CDR2 SVGAGI. V lost 5 bases and J lost 1, with 15 bases in between. The CDR3 contains 15 residues. The CDR3 region is CASSKEGALSYEQYF. CDR3 DNA sequence: TGTGCCAGCAGTAAGGAAGGGGCTTTGTCCTACGAGCAGTACTTC.

This clone occurred once. This chain connects TRBV7-9 to TRBJ2-5; no firm D call. The V and J ends lost 5 bases and 4 bases respectively, with 14 bases between them. The germline CDR1 and CDR2 sequences are SEHNR and FQNEAQ (reference sequence). The CDR3 runs 14 residues. CDR3 sequence (DNA): TGTGCCAGCAGCCACCGCGGCCCTCGAGAGACCCAGTACTTC. This encodes CASSHRGPRETQYF.

This clone has more than one count but fewer than ten. V gene TRBV7-9 combines with J gene TRBJ2-2; no reliable D call. Germline lookup yields CDR1 SEHNR and CDR2 FQNEAQ (reference sequence). CDR3 length: 11 residues. The V end lost 7 bases, the J end lost 6 bases, and 6 bases lay between the germline ends. CDR3 protein: CASMEPGELFF. The DNA of the CDR3 is TGTGCCAGCATGGAGCCCGGGGAGCTGTTTTTT.

This clone was seen only a few times. This chain links TRBV18 with TRBJ1-1; TRBD1 agrees at 9 bases. The CDR3 totals 15 residues. Germline-derived CDR1 and CDR2 are KGHSH and LQKENI. The junction had 9 bases not matched to a gene; V was cut back by 5 bases and J by 5 bases. The CDR3 DNA reads TGTGCCAGCTCAAGCCGGGACAGGGCTGGGACTGAAGCTTTCTTT. Translating it yields CASSSRDRAGTEAFF.

This clone was detected once. The rearrangement joins TRBV10-3 to TRBJ1-5; D might be TRBD1 (5 bases). CDR3 length equals 16 residues. Per germline, CDR1 ENHRY and CDR2 SYGVKD. Trimming cost V 7 bases and J 7 bases, with 23 bases left between them. The CDR3, as DNA: TGTGCCATCACCACACCCCGAGTACAGGCGAGCCAGCCCCAGCATTTT. Its translation is CAITTPRVQASQPQHF.

The rearrangement joins TRBV7-3 to TRBJ2-7, with D maybe TRBD1 (5 bases). Trimming removed 6 bases from V and 6 bases from J, with 12 bases in between. CDR1 and CDR2 (germline): SGHTA, FQGTGA. The CDR3 is 12 residues long. The CDR3 here is CASRFDRVEQYF. The CDR3 coding sequence is TGTGCCAGCAGGTTTGACAGAGTCGAGCAGTACTTC.

This chain connects TRBV28 to TRBJ1-1, with TRBD1 matching over 8 bases. The CDR3 is 14 residues long. Germline V gene data show CDR1 as MDHEN and CDR2 as SYDVKM. V shed 5 bases, J shed 8 bases, and the junction held 10 bases outside the gene matches. The CDR3 loop is CASSLAEDRVEAFF. CDR3 DNA sequence: TGTGCCAGCAGTCTCGCGGAGGACAGGGTCGAAGCTTTCTTT.

V is TRBV7-8 and J is TRBJ2-3; maybe TRBD2 (7 bases). Deletions cut 3 bases from V and 13 bases from J, with 14 bases between. The V gene's germline CDR1 is SGHVS and CDR2 FQNEAQ. The CDR3 length is 12 residues. This CDR3 is CASSLRGGVEYF. The CDR3 region has the DNA TGTGCCAGCAGCTTGAGGGGGGGGGTGGAGTATTTT.

The rearrangement uses TRBV7-2 and TRBJ2-4; D is perhaps TRBD2 (6 bases). Germline-derived CDR1 and CDR2 are SGHTA and FQGNSA. Deletions cut 5 bases from V and 2 bases from J, with 22 bases between. This CDR3 region has 18 residues. This chain's CDR3 is CASSASSSAAVSKNIQYF. CDR3 bases: TGTGCCAGCAGCGCTAGCTCTAGCGCCGCCGTTTCCAAAAACATTCAGTACTTC.

This chain joins TRBV7-3 and TRBJ2-1; a weak D match, TRBD2 (6 bases). Between the trimmed V and J ends, which lost 5 bases and 8 bases, there was a span of 10 bases. This CDR3 has 12 amino acids. Germline V gene data show CDR1 as SGHTA and CDR2 as FQGTGA. In DNA, the CDR3 is TGTGCCAGCAGCCCAACGGGGGATGAGCAGTTCTTC. Translating gives CASSPTGDEQFF.

The chain couples TRBV19 to TRBJ2-6; the match to TRBD1 covers 7 bases. Looked up from germline, CDR1 is LNHDA and CDR2 is SQIVND (reference sequence). J lost 1 base, V lost 3 bases, and 9 bases had no gene match. CDR3 length: 18 residues. CDR3 nucleotide sequence: TGTGCCAGTAGTATTGGCCCGAGGACAGGATCTGGGGCCAACGTCCTGACTTTC. Translated, it gives CASSIGPRTGSGANVLTF.

The V and J genes are TRBV9 and TRBJ1-2, with 11 bases aligning to TRBD1. Germline V gene sequence: CDR1 SGDLS, CDR2 YYNGEE. The CDR3 sequence is 15 residues long. Unmatched junction bases numbered 9, after V lost 8 bases and J lost 3 bases. CDR3 loop: CASGQGARDYYGYTF. The CDR3 DNA follows: TGTGCCAGTGGACAGGGGGCGCGAGATTACTATGGCTACACCTTC.

V is TRBV6-5 and J is TRBJ1-1; TRBD1 might be the D (5 bases). The CDR3 is made up of 14 amino acids. V lost 0 bases and J lost 4, with 9 bases in between. Per the germline V gene, CDR1 is MNHEY and CDR2 is SVGAGI. CDR3 residues: CASSYSGHFTEAFF. As DNA, the CDR3 is TGTGCCAGCAGTTACTCTGGACACTTCACTGAAGCTTTCTTT.

V gene TRBV9 combines with J gene TRBJ2-7, with 9 positions matching TRBD1. With 4 bases clipped from V and 8 bases from J, the junction kept 13 bases outside the gene matches. This CDR3 comprises 15 residues. Germline V CDR1 and CDR2: SGDLS, YYNGEE. DNA of the CDR3: TGTGCCAGCAGCACCCGGGGACGGGACAGGGAAAAGCAGTACTTC. It yields the protein CASSTRGRDREKQYF.

This chain joins TRBV6-1 and TRBJ2-5; a weak D match, TRBD2 (5 bases). The CDR3 spans 15 residues. Germline V gene data show CDR1 as MNHNS and CDR2 as SASEGT. V was trimmed by 3 bases and J by 5 bases, leaving 16 bases between them. Written as DNA, the CDR3 is TGTGCCAGCAGTGACGAGCTAGCCCCCGGGGAGACCCAGTACTTC. It yields the protein CASSDELAPGETQYF.

This clone occurred once. J is TRBJ2-2 and V is TRBV4-3, with D perhaps matching TRBD1 (6 bases). Between the trimmed V and J ends, which lost 0 bases and 3 bases, there was a span of 11 bases. The CDR3 is 16 amino acids. Germline-derived CDR1 and CDR2 are LGHNA and YSLEER. The CDR3 loop reads CASSQDYRVDTGELFF. The CDR3 DNA sequence: TGCGCCAGCAGCCAAGATTACAGGGTGGACACCGGGGAGCTGTTTTTT.

This clone was seen only once. The chain combines TRBV7-6 with TRBJ2-1, with 9 nucleotides matching TRBD1. The CDR3 has 15 residues. Per the germline V gene, CDR1 is SGHVS and CDR2 is FNYEAQ. V gave up 7 bases and J gave up 4 bases; unmatched junction bases: 8. The CDR3 bases are TGTGCCAGCACACAGGGGGCACCTTCTTACAATGAGCAGTTCTTC. Translation gives CASTQGAPSYNEQFF.

The chain carries TRBV7-8 and TRBJ2-5, with 8 bases aligning to TRBD2. Germline-derived CDR1 and CDR2 are SGHVS and FQNEAQ. This CDR3 spans 15 amino acids. The ends lost 5 bases at V and 6 bases at J; junction bases unmatched: 11. CDR3 loop: CASSLERLARQTQYF. For the CDR3, the DNA is TGTGCCAGCAGCCTCGAGAGACTAGCGCGGCAGACCCAGTACTTC.

This chain uses TRBV19 with TRBJ1-6; D might be TRBD1 (5 bases). Germline-derived CDR1 and CDR2 are LNHDA and SQIVND (reference sequence). The germline V and J ends were trimmed by 4 bases and 10 bases, with 8 bases remaining between them. The CDR3 spans 12 residues. CDR3 sequence reads: CASSTGISPLHF. The CDR3 DNA reads TGTGCCAGTAGTACAGGGATCTCACCCCTCCACTTT.

The chain employs TRBV4-3 and TRBJ2-2; 8 nucleotides align to TRBD2. This CDR3 has 19 residues. The germline CDR1 and CDR2 sequences are LGHNA and YSLEER. With 0 bases clipped from V and 5 bases from J, the junction kept 14 bases outside the gene matches. CDR3 coding DNA: TGCGCCAGCAGCCAAGAACGGGCCCGGGGGGGGGTTAGGACCGGGGAGCTGTTTTTT. It codes for CASSQERARGGVRTGELFF.

The chain recombines TRBV19 with TRBJ2-6; TRBD2 is a possible D gene (6 bases). V dropped 4 bases and J dropped 0 bases, with 16 bases sitting between them. The CDR3 runs 18 residues. From germline, CDR1 is LNHDA and CDR2 SQIVND (reference sequence). The CDR3 loop is CASSTDLGGSSGANVLTF. In DNA form, the CDR3 reads TGTGCCAGTAGTACGGACCTAGGAGGGAGCTCTGGGGCCAACGTCCTGACTTTC. Filled out from reference TRBV19 and TRBJ2-6, the complete variable domain reads DGGITQSPKYLFRKEGQNVTLSCEQNLNHDAMYWYRQDPGQGLRLIYYSQIVNDFQKGDIAEGYSVSREKKESFPLTVTSAQKNPTAFYLCASSTDLGGSSGANVLTFGAGSRLTVL.

V is TRBV5-4 and J is TRBJ2-4; 9 positions agree with TRBD2. V was clipped by 3 bases and J by 3 bases; unmatched bases: 13. The CDR3 totals 18 residues. Germline CDR1 is SGHNT and CDR2 is YYREEE (reference sequence). This chain's CDR3 is CASSSGSAGGLGKNIQYF. Here the CDR3 DNA reads TGTGCCAGCAGCTCCGGATCGGCGGGGGGGCTGGGCAAAAACATTCAGTACTTC. Using reference TRBV5-4 and TRBJ2-4 for the parts outside the CDR3, the full variable domain is ETGVTQSPTHLIKTRGQQVTLRCSSQSGHNTVSWYQQALGQGPQFIFQYYREEENGRGNFPPRFSGLQFPNYSSELNVNALELDDSALYLCASSSGSAGGLGKNIQYFGAGTRLSVL.